This is a list of T cell receptor beta chains from one sample in a study of spatial heterogeneity in lung cancer. One entry per CDR3 protein, called by TCRdb with MiXCR from the 5' RACE reads. This sample has about 53,000 distinct CDR3 sequences, with less than 8.5% found just once. Material: PBMCs, obtained at surgery. These receptors originate from a female donor with early-stage non-small cell lung cancer. Both conserved end residues are part of each CDR3. Each record gives: D gene, J gene, V gene, CDR3 protein. The D gene is left open where the match is weak.

.	TRBJ2-5	TRBV10-3	CARRAGETQYF
TRBD1	TRBJ2-7	TRBV10-3	CAISEGTGWSDEQYF
.	TRBJ2-1	TRBV11-3	CASSPGSSEQFF
.	TRBJ1-1	TRBV9	CASSVVGQPEAFF
TRBD1	TRBJ1-3	TRBV5-1	CASSPEGTGLLSGNTIYF
TRBD2	TRBJ2-1	TRBV3-1	CASSQESGGIDEQFF
TRBD2	TRBJ2-3	TRBV28	CASSARLAGLTQYF
TRBD1	TRBJ1-5	TRBV19	CASRLDRGNNQPQHF
.	TRBJ2-2	TRBV29-1	CSVSGGREGIAGELFF
TRBD2	TRBJ2-4	TRBV5-5	CASSRVAGGVRNIQYF
.	TRBJ2-7	TRBV29-1	CSVVRTPTYEQYF
.	TRBJ2-2	TRBV2	CASSLHFTGELFF
TRBD2	TRBJ2-5	TRBV12-3/TRBV12-4	CASSPITSGRQETQYF
TRBD2	TRBJ2-7	TRBV5-1	CASSLNPPGGLTRKQYF
TRBD2	TRBJ2-1	TRBV5-1	CASSLSSGTNNEQFF
.	TRBJ2-2	TRBV2	CASRGSGELFF
.	TRBJ2-4	TRBV19	CASSMSLNRDKLAKNIQYF
TRBD1	TRBJ2-2	TRBV5-1	CASSPGQAFGELFF
.	TRBJ2-5	TRBV5-1	CASSLDGTQYF
.	TRBJ2-6	TRBV7-7	CASSLSYGGANVLTF
.	TRBJ1-2	TRBV29-1	CSVELGQSHTF
TRBD1	TRBJ2-3	TRBV30	CAWNRGFSTDTQYF